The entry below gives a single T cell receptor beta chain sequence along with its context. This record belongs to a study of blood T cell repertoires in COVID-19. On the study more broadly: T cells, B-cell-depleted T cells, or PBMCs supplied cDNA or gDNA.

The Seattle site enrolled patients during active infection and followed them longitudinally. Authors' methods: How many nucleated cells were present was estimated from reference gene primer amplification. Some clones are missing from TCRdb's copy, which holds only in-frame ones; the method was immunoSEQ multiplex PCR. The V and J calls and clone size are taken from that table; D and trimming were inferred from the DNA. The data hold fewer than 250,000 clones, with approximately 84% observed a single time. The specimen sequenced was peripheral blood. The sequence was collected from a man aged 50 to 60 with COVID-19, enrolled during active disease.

CDR3 bases: TGTGCCAGCAGCCCAACTAGCGGGGGGCCTCAAGAGACCCAGTACTTC. Amino acids: CASSPTSGGPQETQYF. The chain recombines TRBV11-1 with TRBJ2-5, with TRBD2 identical over 12 bases. This CDR3 is 16 amino acids long. Germline values: CDR1 SGHAT, CDR2 FQDESV (reference sequence). The junction had 6 bases not matched to a gene; V was cut back by 5 bases and J by 2 bases.